The 25 T cell receptor beta chains listed next were all sequenced from one sample in a study of blood T cell repertoires in COVID-19. Assay used: immunoSEQ multiplex PCR; TCRdb lists only in-frame clones, some missing. The sample has approximately 380,000 clones, approximately 91% seen once; the top ten hold about 0.78%. The sample was PBMCs or T cells enriched from blood (not recorded which). The receptors originated from a woman aged 35 to 49 who had been exposed to COVID-19.

J is TRBJ2-2 and V is TRBV2, with no clear D. The CDR3 contains 12 residues. V shed 7 bases and J shed 8 bases, with 11 bases lying between them. Germline loops: CDR1 SNHLY, CDR2 FYNNEI. The CDR3 loop is CASTLWAGELFF. CDR3 in DNA: TGTGCCAGCACTCTCTGGGCTGGGGAGCTGTTTTTT.

This clone was detected once. The chain recombines TRBV19 with TRBJ1-2; D unclear. In germline, CDR1 is LNHDA, CDR2 SQIVND (reference sequence). CDR3 length: 11 amino acids. V gave up 5 bases and J gave up 7 bases, with 8 bases separating them. CDR3 amino acids: CASSLFSGYTF. The CDR3 nucleotides are TGTGCCAGTAGTCTTTTCTCTGGCTACACCTTC.

This clone was seen only once. The chain recombines TRBV12-3 or TRBV12-4 with TRBJ2-7, with TRBD1 identical over 9 bases. The CDR3 extends over 13 amino acids. With 3 bases clipped from V and 5 bases from J, the junction kept 2 bases outside the gene matches. The CDR3 region has the DNA TGTGCCAGCAGTTTCAGGACAGGGGACGAGCAGTACTTC. Protein product: CASSFRTGDEQYF.

This chain joins TRBV7-3 and TRBJ1-1, with 7 bases fitting TRBD1. The ends lost 5 bases at V and 3 bases at J; junction bases unmatched: 6. CDR3 size: 14 residues. Per the germline V gene, CDR1 is SGHTA and CDR2 is FQGTGA. CDR3 in DNA: TGTGCCAGCAGCGCGGAGGGGGCACACACTGAAGCTTTCTTT. Residues: CASSAEGAHTEAFF.

This sequence joins TRBV24-1 and TRBJ2-5; 13 bases line up with TRBD2. The CDR3 consists of 16 residues. Germline loops: CDR1 KGHDR, CDR2 SFDVKD. V gave up 4 bases and J gave up 5 bases; unmatched junction bases: 6. In DNA, the CDR3 is TGTGCCACCAGTGACATTGGACTAGCGGGAGAGGAGACCCAGTACTTC. Protein sequence: CATSDIGLAGEETQYF.

The rearrangement links TRBV24-1 to TRBJ1-1, with 9 bases identical to TRBD1. The germline CDR1 and CDR2 sequences are KGHDR and SFDVKD. CDR3 length equals 14 residues. The trim removed 7 bases at V and 5 bases at J, leaving 7 bases unmatched. The DNA for the CDR3 is TGTGCCACCAGGGAGACAGGGGGTGTTACTGAAGCTTTCTTT. This codes for CATRETGGVTEAFF.

The rearrangement joins TRBV30 to TRBJ2-3; 10 nucleotides line up with TRBD2. The CDR3 is 15 amino acids. The V gene's germline CDR1 is GTSNPN and CDR2 SVGIG (reference sequence). J gave up 4 bases and V 0 bases, and 4 bases lay outside the gene matches. The CDR3 DNA is TGTGCCTGGAGTGTATCTAGCGGGAGTTCAGATACGCAGTATTTT. Encoded protein: CAWSVSSGSSDTQYF.

This rearrangement joins TRBV7-2 to TRBJ2-3; TRBD2 matches 11 bases. CDR1 is SGHTA and CDR2 is FQGNSA in the germline V gene. The CDR3 loop spans 16 amino acids. Germline trimming cut 10 bases from V and 11 bases from J; bases unmatched to any gene: 20. The CDR3 here is CATFGPLSGRALGQYF. The DNA of the CDR3 is TGTGCCACCTTCGGACCCCTTAGCGGGAGGGCCCTCGGGCAGTATTTT. The variable domain in full, with the rest retrieved from reference TRBV7-2 and TRBJ2-3, is GAGVSQSPSNKVTEKGKDVELRCDPISGHTALYWYRQSLGQGLEFLIYFQGNSAPDKSGLPSDRFSAERTGGSVSTLTIQRTQQEDSAVYLCATFGPLSGRALGQYFGPGTRLTVL.

This chain uses TRBV7-9 with TRBJ2-7; TRBD1 agrees at 11 bases. CDR1 and CDR2 from the germline V gene are SEHNR and FQNEAQ (reference sequence). V shed 5 bases and J 3 bases; nucleotides not matched to a gene: 6. The CDR3 spans 15 residues. DNA for the CDR3: TGTGCCAGCAGCGCCTCCGGGACAGGGGGCTACGAGCAGTACTTC. This sequence encodes CASSASGTGGYEQYF.

V and J are TRBV23-1 and TRBJ1-2; D remains unclear. TRBV23-1 is given ORF status, its function remaining uncertain. The CDR3 has 14 amino acids. Trimming removed 7 bases from V and 2 bases from J, with 14 bases in between. The CDR3 sequence is CASTNIGENYGYTF. For the CDR3, the DNA is TGCGCCAGCACCAATATTGGGGAGAACTATGGCTACACCTTC.

This sequence joins TRBV7-3 and TRBJ2-5, with D uncertain. The V gene lost 5 bases and the J gene lost 2 bases, with 9 bases spanning the gap. The CDR3 contains 13 residues. Germline-derived CDR1 and CDR2 are SGHTA and FQGTGA. The CDR3 sequence: CASSPAPQETQYF. CDR3 nucleotides: TGTGCCAGCAGCCCAGCGCCACAAGAGACCCAGTACTTC.

V and J are TRBV2 and TRBJ1-2; 9 bases map to TRBD1. The germline V gene encodes CDR1 SNHLY and CDR2 FYNNEI. There are 13 residues in the CDR3. The chain's CDR3 is CAKRGQGAGGYTF. In DNA form, the CDR3 reads TGTGCAAAGCGGGGACAGGGCGCCGGTGGCTACACCTTC.

The CDR3 DNA is TGCGCCAGCAGCTTGGGACAGACCCTGTACAATGAGCAGTTCTTC. Its protein product is CASSLGQTLYNEQFF. J is TRBJ2-1 and V is TRBV5-1; D possibly corresponds to TRBD1 (5 bases). Trimming stripped 0 bases from V and 4 bases from J, with 11 bases between. The CDR3 has 15 amino acids. Germline loops: CDR1 SGHRS, CDR2 YFSETQ.

The chain links TRBV27 to TRBJ2-7, with D perhaps matching TRBD2 (5 bases). Germline values: CDR1 MNHEY, CDR2 SMNVEV (reference sequence). Trimming stripped 3 bases from V and 3 bases from J, with 9 bases between. The CDR3 has 13 amino acids. CDR3 amino acids: CASSLGGGYEQYF. In DNA form, the CDR3 reads TGTGCCAGCAGTTTGGGCGGAGGCTACGAGCAGTACTTC.

The chain is built from TRBV25-1 and TRBJ1-2; the D gene is possibly TRBD1 (5 bases). The CDR3 sequence is 13 residues long. The V end lost 2 bases, the J end lost 3 bases, and 7 bases lay between the germline ends. Per the germline V gene, CDR1 is MGHDK and CDR2 is SYGVNS. The CDR3 DNA follows: TGTGCCAGCAGTGAACAGGGTCACTATGGCTACACCTTC. This translates into CASSEQGHYGYTF.

This chain uses TRBV6-1 with TRBJ2-5; tentative D call: TRBD2 (5 bases). Germline CDR1 is MNHNS and CDR2 is SASEGT. The ends were cut back, 0 bases at V and 4 bases at J, with 12 bases in the middle. The CDR3 runs 15 residues. Here the CDR3 reads CASSEALRERETQYF. The DNA of the CDR3 is TGTGCCAGCAGTGAAGCGCTGAGGGAAAGAGAGACCCAGTACTTC.

A few counts support this clone. This chain links TRBV6-5 with TRBJ2-7; TRBD1 aligns across 10 bases. Unmatched junction bases numbered 9, after V lost 10 bases and J lost 3 bases. From germline, CDR1 is MNHEY and CDR2 SVGAGI. This CDR3 comprises 14 residues. CDR3 coding DNA: TGTGCCACCCACCACCGGGACAGGGGCTACGAGCAGTACTTC. Translation gives CATHHRDRGYEQYF.

This clone was recorded once. The chain recombines TRBV5-4 with TRBJ2-7; 7 bases fit TRBD1. The CDR3 extends over 13 amino acids. Germline CDR1 is SGHNT and CDR2 is YYREEE (reference sequence). The V and J ends lost 1 base and 4 bases, in that order; junction bases with no gene match: 2. This CDR3 is CASSLQGVYEQYF. The CDR3 region has the DNA TGTGCCAGCAGCTTGCAGGGGGTGTACGAGCAGTACTTC.

V and J are TRBV15 and TRBJ2-7, with 7 bases lining up with TRBD1. Germline V gene sequence: CDR1 LNHNV, CDR2 YYDKDF (reference sequence). V dropped 3 bases and J dropped 4; count of bases not matched to a gene: 9. This CDR3 is 15 amino acids long. CDR3 protein: CATSSPGQREYEQYF. The CDR3 nucleotides read TGTGCCACCAGCAGCCCGGGACAGCGAGAATACGAGCAGTACTTC.

The chain links TRBV18 to TRBJ1-5, with a possible D match to TRBD1 (6 bases). The CDR3 has 19 residues. V lost 0 bases, J lost 0 bases, and 18 bases lay in between. Per the germline V gene, CDR1 is KGHSH and CDR2 is LQKENI. The CDR3 region is CASSPPAGAILYSNQPQHF. The CDR3 nucleotides are TGTGCCAGCTCACCACCGGCAGGGGCTATCTTGTATAGCAATCAGCCCCAGCATTTT.

V and J are TRBV5-1 and TRBJ1-4; 10 bases line up with TRBD1. This CDR3 spans 15 amino acids. With 4 bases clipped from V and 4 bases from J, the junction kept 4 bases outside the gene matches. CDR1 and CDR2 (germline): SGHRS, YFSETQ. CDR3 loop: CASSPGTGDNEKLFF. Here the CDR3 DNA reads TGCGCCAGCAGCCCCGGGACAGGGGATAATGAAAAACTGTTTTTT.

The genes are TRBV3-1 (or the pseudogene TRBV3-2) and TRBJ1-1; D not certain. CDR1 is LGHDT, CDR2 YNNKEL, per germline (reference sequence). Trimming took off 4 bases at V and 7 bases at J, with 16 bases between the two ends. CDR3 length equals 14 residues. CDR3 nucleotides: TGTGCCAGCAGCCCAACACTGGGCTCGGATGAAGCTTTCTTT. This translates into CASSPTLGSDEAFF.

Concerning this clone itself: This sample includes further DNA sequences coding for the same CDR3. This rearrangement joins TRBV11-2 to TRBJ1-2, with D uncertain. V shed 0 bases and J shed 8 bases, with 10 bases lying between them. Germline V gives CDR1 SGHAT, CDR2 FQNNGV. CDR3 length: 13 amino acids. The CDR3 coding sequence is TGTGCCAGCAGCTTAGATCGGGGTCACGGCTACACCTTC. Residues: CASSLDRGHGYTF.

The V gene is TRBV7-2, the J gene TRBJ2-4, with 14 bases identical to TRBD2. With 4 bases clipped from V and 9 bases from J, the junction kept 8 bases outside the gene matches. The CDR3 loop spans 16 amino acids. Per the germline V gene, CDR1 is SGHTA and CDR2 is FQGNSA. The CDR3 sequence: CASSSATSGGVGIQYF. In nucleotides, the CDR3 is TGTGCCAGCAGCTCAGCGACTAGCGGGGGGGTGGGCATTCAGTACTTC.

This chain joins TRBV19 and TRBJ1-2; D perhaps matches TRBD1 (5 bases). Germline V gives CDR1 LNHDA, CDR2 SQIVND (reference sequence). This CDR3 region has 13 residues. V was shortened by 4 bases and J by 7 bases, with 13 bases between the two germline ends. The CDR3 bases are TGTGCCAGTAGTACAGGGAATTTGGTTGGCTACACCTTC. Protein: CASSTGNLVGYTF.